This TCR beta chain was obtained from a study of CD8 T cells in Susac syndrome. Controls were age- and sex-matched healthy donors. Random-hexamer reverse transcription was applied to roughly 0.5 to 1 ug RNA. A single record per CDR3 protein comes from TCRdb applying MiXCR to the immunoSEQ multiplex PCR reads. This sample carries 140,000 to 150,000 distinct CDR3 sequences, around 94% of them seen once, and the ten largest clones take 0.065% to 0.1%. Trimming left V 1 base short and J 0 bases short, with 13 bases between. From germline, CDR1 is SGHVS and CDR2 FNYEAQ. The CDR3 is 16 amino acids. The clonotype originates from a human donor in good health. V and J are TRBV7-6 and TRBJ2-7; the D is unclear. Material: CD4+ T cells from PBMCs. CDR3 nucleotide sequence: TGTGCCAGCAGCTTAGTTAACAGCAAAAGCTCCTACGAGCAGTACTTC. Protein: CASSLVNSKSSYEQYF.